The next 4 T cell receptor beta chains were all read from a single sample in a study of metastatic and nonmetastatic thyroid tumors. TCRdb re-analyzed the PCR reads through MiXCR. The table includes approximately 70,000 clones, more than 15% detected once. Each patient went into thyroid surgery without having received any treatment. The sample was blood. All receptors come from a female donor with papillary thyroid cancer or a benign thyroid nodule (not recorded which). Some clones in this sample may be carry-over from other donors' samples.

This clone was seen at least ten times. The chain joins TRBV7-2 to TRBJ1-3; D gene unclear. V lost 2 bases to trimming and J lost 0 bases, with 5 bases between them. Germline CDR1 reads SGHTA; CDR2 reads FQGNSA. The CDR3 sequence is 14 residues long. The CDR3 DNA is TGTGCCAGCAGCTTATCCCGCTCTGGAAACACCATATATTTT. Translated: CASSLSRSGNTIYF.

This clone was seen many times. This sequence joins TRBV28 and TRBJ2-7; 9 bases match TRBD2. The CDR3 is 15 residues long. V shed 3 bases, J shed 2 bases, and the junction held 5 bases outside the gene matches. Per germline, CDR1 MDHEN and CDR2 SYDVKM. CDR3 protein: CASSLGLAGPYEQYF. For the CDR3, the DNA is TGTGCCAGCAGTTTGGGGCTAGCGGGACCCTACGAGCAGTACTTC. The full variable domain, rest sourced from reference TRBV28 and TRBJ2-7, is DVKVTQSSRYLVKRTGEKVFLECVQDMDHENMFWYRQDPGLGLRLIYFSYDVKMKEKGDIPEGYSVSREKKERFSLILESASTNQTSMYLCASSLGLAGPYEQYFGPGTRLTVT.

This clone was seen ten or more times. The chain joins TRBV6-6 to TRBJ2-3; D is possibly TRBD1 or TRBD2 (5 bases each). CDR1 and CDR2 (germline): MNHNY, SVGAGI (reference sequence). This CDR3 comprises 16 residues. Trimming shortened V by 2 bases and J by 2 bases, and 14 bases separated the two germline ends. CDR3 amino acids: CASSYREGSNTDTQYF. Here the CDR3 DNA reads TGTGCCAGCAGTTACAGAGAGGGGTCCAACACAGATACGCAGTATTTT.

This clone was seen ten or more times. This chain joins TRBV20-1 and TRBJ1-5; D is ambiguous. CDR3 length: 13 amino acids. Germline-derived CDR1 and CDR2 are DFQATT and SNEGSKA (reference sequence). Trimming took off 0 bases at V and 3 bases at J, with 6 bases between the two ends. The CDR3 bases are TGCAGTGCTAGAGATGGACCCAATCAGCCCCAGCATTTT. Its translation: CSARDGPNQPQHF.